This TCR beta chain was captured by sequencing in a study of blood T cell repertoires in COVID-19 (dated by TCRdb to the early 2020s). About the full investigation: Collaborator samples came from the United States, Italy and Spain and covered acute and convalescent phases of COVID-19. The prospective study material was composed of cDNA or gDNA derived from T cells, B-cell-depleted T cells, or PBMCs. HLA class I and class II types, where available, came from metadata supplied by the sample provider rather than from assay-based typing. Subjects who had been exposed to COVID-19, were actively infected with it, or had recovered from it provided the deeply sampled blood TCRbeta repertoires that made up the dataset. The sample metadata nearly always contained a de-identified subject ID, COVID-19 status, age in years and sex. The repertoires were made available in a free public database intended to serve as a resource for research on the immune response to SARS-CoV-2. The samples were drawn from the first 160 participants of the ongoing ImmuneRACE study and from about 1,200 subjects provided by 6 global collaborators. Overall study outcomes, separate from this receptor: The amount of clinical and demographic metadata varied by source and participant and was provided uncurated.

Each collaborating institution followed its own protocols to collect whole blood in K2EDTA tubes. For TCRbeta analysis, collaborators shipped samples in one of three forms: frozen whole blood, isolated PBMCs, or DNA extracted from either of those sample types. The immunoSEQ Assay, a bias-controlled multiplex PCR, was used to amplify TCRbeta CDR3 regions from genomic DNA. On the authors' methods: Nucleated cell counts per sample were estimated from amplification of reference gene primers within the assay. Sequence reads were collapsed and filtered to measure the absolute abundance of every unique TCRbeta CDR3 rearrangement. Productive Simpson clonality was computed per sample as the square root of Simpson's diversity index over productive rearrangements. TCRdb stores this immuneACCESS table with in-frame sequences only. Part of the clones is absent; in the studies checked, under half of the shortfall reflects unresolved V genes, and no reason is known for the rest. V, J and clone size are those of that table, while D and trimming were read from the DNA. A total of about 65,000 clones appear in this sample, 75% to 85% of them only once. Under 15% of the sample is in the top ten clones.

In regard to this clone: It lacks a known antigen. No much larger clone is present one base from it, and per-base qualities are unavailable.

Sequencing was performed on peripheral blood. The clonotype was recovered from a man at least 80 years old with acute or convalescent COVID-19.

Here is the DNA: TGTGCCAGCAGCGTAGGGCAGGGGGACGAGCAGTACTTC. Translated, it reads CASSVGQGDEQYF. The receptor chain draws on TRBV9 and TRBJ2-7; the central 7 bases match TRBD1. The germline V gene provides CDR1 SGDLS and CDR2 YYNGEE. Including the terminal cysteine and phenylalanine, the CDR3 comprises 13 residues. The retained sequence is limited to the CDR3, 39 bases, with the frame set at the first base. Relative to germline, V is missing 0 bases and J is missing 5 bases, with 2 bases of the junction outside any gene match.